This record looks at one TCR beta chain sequence and its context. This CDR3 comprises 14 residues. V dropped 5 bases and J dropped 8; count of bases not matched to a gene: 11. CDR1 and CDR2 from the germline V gene are SNHLY and FYNNEI. These data originate in a study of blood T cell repertoires in COVID-19. At the level of the study: There were acute and convalescent COVID-19 samples, and they came from the United States, Italy and Spain. T cells, B-cell-depleted T cells, or PBMCs supplied cDNA or gDNA.

Per the original data handling: Scientists estimated how many nucleated cells there were by amplifying reference gene primers. Using immunoSEQ multiplex PCR, the repertoire was profiled, and TCRdb retains in-frame clones only, with some absent. V, J and clone size were drawn from that table, and D and trimming were deduced from the DNA. The sample includes around 270,000 clones, around 89% of them seen just once. The material sequenced was peripheral blood. The TCR originated in a man between 60 and 75 years old who had recovered from COVID-19. The V call is TRBV2, the J call TRBJ1-1, with 7 positions matching TRBD1. CDR3 DNA sequence: TGTGCCAGCAGTCCCGACAGGGCGGGAGGCGAAGCTTTCTTT. Translation gives CASSPDRAGGEAFF.